This T cell receptor (beta chain) was sequenced during a study of blood T cell repertoires in COVID-19. The CDR3 loop spans 15 amino acids. The germline gives CDR1 MNHEY, CDR2 SMNVEV (reference sequence). V was pared by 6 bases and J by 4 bases, with 9 bases of the junction left unmatched. TCRdb's table, derived via immunoSEQ multiplex PCR, lists solely in-frame clones and lacks some. The profile shows about 250,000 clones, 88% of them singletons. This TCR derives from a woman aged 30 to 39 with acute or convalescent COVID-19. The chain joins TRBV27 to TRBJ2-7; 10 bases are a match to TRBD2. The sample taken for sequencing was peripheral blood. In nucleotides, the CDR3 is TGTGCCAGCAGCCTCTCTAGCGGGAGTACATACGAGCAGTACTTC. Translating gives CASSLSSGSTYEQYF.